This passage covers 26 T cell receptor beta chains from one sample sequenced in a study of response to subunit inactivated influenza vaccine (dated by TCRdb to the late 2010s). Preparation of the library involved RT-PCR. Sequencer: Illumina HiSeq 2500. The raw public data were reprocessed by TCRdb itself: fastp quality trimming at Q25, MiXCR clonotype calling, in-frame beta chains only. Every entry covers one CDR3 protein and lists the most common genes and DNA from its rows. This sample holds about 800,000 distinct CDR3 sequences; 21% were observed only once. The ten largest clones capture 10% of the sample. The sequenced sample was PBMCs from blood, obtained about 5 days after vaccination. These receptors originate from a man aged 50 to 59 who received an inactivated influenza vaccine. Donor details come from another sample of the same person, matched by shared clones.

The CDR3 nucleotides are TGTGCCAGCAGCTTATCTCCCAGGGGTGGCTACGAGCAGTACTTC. Its protein product is CASSLSPRGGYEQYF. The chain recombines TRBV7-8 with TRBJ2-7, with D possibly TRBD1 on 6 matching bases. V was shortened by 2 bases and J by 3 bases, with 14 bases between the two germline ends. CDR1 SGHVS and CDR2 FQNEAQ come from the germline V gene. The CDR3 runs 15 residues.

This clonotype was seen only a few times. The chain is built from TRBV10-3 and TRBJ1-4, with 8 bases lining up with TRBD1. J was trimmed by 2 bases and V by 4 bases; bases with no gene match: 3. This CDR3 has 15 residues. Germline loops: CDR1 ENHRY, CDR2 SYGVKD. The CDR3 DNA sequence: TGTGCCATCAGTGTACGGACAGGGACTAATGAAAAACTGTTTTTT. Translated, it gives CAISVRTGTNEKLFF.

The V and J genes are TRBV10-2 and TRBJ2-7; no reliable D call. Germline V gene sequence: CDR1 WSHSY, CDR2 SAAADI. The ends were cut back, 4 bases at V and 1 base at J, with 11 bases in the middle. CDR3 length: 14 amino acids. Here the CDR3 DNA reads TGCGCCAGCAGTGTCACGGCACCGTCCTACGAGCAGTACTTC. It encodes CASSVTAPSYEQYF.

The rearrangement links TRBV10-3 to TRBJ2-6; D perhaps matches TRBD2 (6 bases). The CDR3 contains 15 residues. Germline lookup yields CDR1 ENHRY and CDR2 SYGVKD. V was cut by 8 bases and J by 0 bases, with 11 bases left in between. Here the CDR3 reads CAIGQGGSGANVLTF. DNA of the CDR3: TGTGCCATCGGGCAGGGAGGCTCTGGGGCCAACGTCCTGACTTTC.

The gene calls are TRBV20-1 and TRBJ2-2, with D perhaps matching TRBD1 (6 bases). The CDR3 totals 13 residues. Germline V CDR1 and CDR2: DFQATT, SNEGSKA (reference sequence). Trimming shortened V by 4 bases and J by 5 bases, and 11 bases separated the two germline ends. The CDR3 protein is CSAMDSLTGELFF. CDR3 bases: TGCAGTGCTATGGACAGTTTGACCGGGGAGCTGTTTTTT.

The chain uses TRBV5-1 and TRBJ2-7; 8 positions agree with TRBD2. The CDR3 runs 15 residues. V was pared by 3 bases and J by 4 bases, with 9 bases of the junction left unmatched. Germline V CDR1 and CDR2: SGHRS, YFSETQ. CDR3 region: CASSSGTRGIYEQYF. The CDR3, as DNA: TGCGCCAGCAGCTCCGGGACTAGAGGAATATACGAGCAGTACTTC.

This clonotype showed up just a few times. Here the CDR3 reads CASRLAGTGRDEQFF. CDR3 bases: TGTGCCAGCAGGCTAGCCGGGACAGGGAGAGATGAGCAGTTCTTC. The rearrangement uses TRBV12-3 or TRBV12-4 and TRBJ2-1; 9 nucleotides match TRBD1. CDR3 size: 15 residues. With V trimmed by 6 bases and J by 8 bases, 11 bases remained unmatched.

This chain connects TRBV6-2 or TRBV6-3 to TRBJ1-5; D not resolved. There are 15 residues in the CDR3. Germline CDR1 and CDR2: MNHEY and SVGEGT. Trimming took 5 bases from V and 2 from J, leaving 13 bases between them. CDR3 DNA: TGTGCCAGCAGTACACCGCGCCTGGGCAATCAGCCCCAGCATTTT. Translating gives CASSTPRLGNQPQHF.

This clonotype was seen a handful of times. The V gene is TRBV5-1, the J gene TRBJ2-1; D gene uncertain. Trimming left V 2 bases short and J 9 bases short, with 12 bases between. Germline V gene sequence: CDR1 SGHRS, CDR2 YFSETQ. The CDR3 contains 13 residues. CDR3 protein: CASSLQPASEQFF. CDR3 DNA: TGCGCCAGCAGCTTACAACCGGCGAGTGAGCAGTTCTTC.

At least ten counts were recorded for this clonotype. The gene calls are TRBV5-1 and TRBJ2-3; possibly TRBD1 or TRBD2 for D (5 bases each). The CDR3 runs to 14 residues. V was pared by 5 bases and J by 2 bases, with 12 bases between. The germline gives CDR1 SGHRS, CDR2 YFSETQ. CDR3: CASRLRGNTDTQYF. CDR3 nucleotide sequence: TGCGCCAGCAGACTGAGGGGCAACACAGATACGCAGTATTTT. Supplemented by reference TRBV5-1 and TRBJ2-3, the full variable domain reads KAGVTQTPRYLIKTRGQQVTLSCSPISGHRSVSWYQQTPGQGLQFLFEYFSETQRNKGNFPGRFSGRQFSNSRSEMNVSTLELGDSALYLCASRLRGNTDTQYFGPGTRLTVL.

A note on this clonotype: Mismatch with germline at one junction end may stem from a read error. The chain employs TRBV5-6 and TRBJ2-2, with D perhaps assigned TRBD1 or TRBD2 (5 bases each). The CDR3 totals 15 residues. Germline V CDR1 and CDR2: SGHDT, YYEEEE. This chain's CDR3 is CASSRGPLNPGELFF. CDR3 nucleotide sequence: TGTGCCAGCAGCCGGGGACCGCTGAACCCCGGGGAGCTGTTTTTT. The complete variable domain, with remaining parts taken from reference TRBV5-6 and TRBJ2-2, reads DAGVTQSPTHLIKTRGQQVTLRCSPKSGHDTVSWYQQALGQGPQFIFQYYEEEERQRGNFPDRFSGHQFPNYSSELNVNALLLGDSALYLCASSRGPLNPGELFFGEGSRLTVL.

Only a few counts were recorded for this clonotype. The genes are TRBV5-1 and TRBJ2-1, with TRBD2 matching over 7 bases. The CDR3 runs 14 residues. The germline V gene encodes CDR1 SGHRS and CDR2 YFSETQ. V lost 0 bases to trimming and J lost 3 bases; unmatched junction nucleotides: 0. The CDR3 nucleotides read TGCGCCAGCAGCTTGGAGCGGGACTACAATGAGCAGTTCTTC. Protein sequence: CASSLERDYNEQFF.

The chain carries TRBV5-1 and TRBJ2-3; no clear D. V dropped 0 bases and J dropped 0 bases, with 8 bases sitting between them. Per the germline V gene, CDR1 is SGHRS and CDR2 is YFSETQ. The CDR3 consists of 15 residues. CDR3 region: CASSLAPASTDTQYF. The CDR3 bases are TGCGCCAGCAGCTTGGCTCCCGCTAGCACAGATACGCAGTATTTT.

This clonotype appeared a few times. A much larger clone lies a single base off, so this may be a read error. This chain uses TRBV29-1 with TRBJ2-7; D is uncertain. The V and J ends lost 3 bases and 4 bases respectively, with 7 bases between them. Germline lookup yields CDR1 SQVTM and CDR2 ANQGSEA. The CDR3 contains 11 residues. CDR3: CSVDLGYEQYF. CDR3 bases: TGCAGCGTTGATTTGGGGTACGAGCAGTACTTC.

The table lists this clonotype with a few counts. This chain connects TRBV20-1 to TRBJ2-1; D gene uncertain. The CDR3 sequence is 17 residues long. Trimming left V 0 bases short and J 0 bases short, with 15 bases between. CDR1 is DFQATT and CDR2 is SNEGSKA in the germline V gene (reference sequence). This CDR3 is CSARDLRQWSSYNEQFF. The CDR3 DNA follows: TGCAGTGCTAGAGATCTGCGTCAGTGGAGCTCCTACAATGAGCAGTTCTTC.

This clonotype came up a few times. This chain connects TRBV5-6 to TRBJ1-2; possible D gene TRBD1, 5 bases. Germline CDR1 reads SGHDT; CDR2 reads YYEEEE. CDR3 length: 13 residues. V was clipped by 7 bases and J by 4 bases, with 14 bases between them. DNA for the CDR3: TGTGCCAGCCGGGACGGACTATCCTATGGCTACACCTTC. Its protein is CASRDGLSYGYTF.

The gene calls are TRBV7-3 and TRBJ2-5; tentatively, D is TRBD1 (5 bases). The CDR3 runs 13 residues. Germline V gene sequence: CDR1 SGHTA, CDR2 FQGTGA. The V end lost 4 bases, the J end lost 4 bases, and 10 bases lay between the germline ends. The DNA of the CDR3 is TGTGCCAGCAGCTGGGGCCCCAGAGAGACCCAGTACTTC. It specifies CASSWGPRETQYF.

This clonotype was found many times. The CDR3 here is CASSEAGTSQETQYF. The CDR3 DNA is TGCGCCAGCAGCGAAGCCGGGACTAGCCAAGAGACCCAGTACTTC. V and J are TRBV5-1 and TRBJ2-5; TRBD2 matches at 8 bases. The CDR3 sequence is 15 residues long. Unmatched junction bases numbered 6, after V lost 4 bases and J lost 1 base. CDR1 SGHRS and CDR2 YFSETQ come from the germline V gene.

This chain links TRBV20-1 with TRBJ1-4, with D possibly matching TRBD1 (6 bases). Germline CDR1 reads DFQATT; CDR2 reads SNEGSKA (reference sequence). The V end was cut by 7 bases, the J end by 0 bases, with 15 bases between. The CDR3 is 15 amino acids. CDR3 DNA: TGCAGTGATAGGGGGATTGGGGCAACTAATGAAAAACTGTTTTTT. It translates to CSDRGIGATNEKLFF.

The gene calls are TRBV4-3 and TRBJ1-4; D not certain. V shed 0 bases and J shed 6 bases, with 26 bases lying between them. The CDR3 is 20 amino acids. Germline V gene data show CDR1 as LGHNA and CDR2 as YSLEER. In DNA form, the CDR3 reads TGCGCCAGCAGCCAAGAGGACGCCTCTTGGGCCGGGAGGGAGGATGAAAAACTGTTTTTT. Amino acids: CASSQEDASWAGREDEKLFF.

This chain uses TRBV6-1 with TRBJ2-2; 8 nucleotides line up with TRBD2. The CDR3 is made up of 15 amino acids. CDR1 is MNHNS, CDR2 SASEGT, per germline. V trimming: 8 bases; J trimming: 0 bases; junction bases outside the gene matches: 5. The CDR3 DNA follows: TGTGCCAGCGGCCCGGGACTAGCGAACACCGGGGAGCTGTTTTTT. Translated: CASGPGLANTGELFF.

This clonotype was counted only a few times. The chain has TRBV4-3 and TRBJ2-2, with D tentatively TRBD1 (5 bases). Between the trimmed V and J ends, which lost 0 bases and 0 bases, there was a span of 8 bases. Germline V gives CDR1 LGHNA, CDR2 YSLEER. This CDR3 is built from 16 residues. The CDR3 region has the DNA TGCGCCAGCAGCCAAGATACCAGGGCGAACACCGGGGAGCTGTTTTTT. Protein sequence: CASSQDTRANTGELFF.

V usage is TRBV4-1 and J usage is TRBJ2-3; tentatively, D is TRBD2 (5 bases). Per the germline V gene, CDR1 is MGHRA and CDR2 is YSYEKL. The length of the CDR3 is 17 residues. V shed 3 bases and J shed 1 base, with 17 bases lying between them. The CDR3 region has the DNA TGCGCCAGCAGCCAGGTACCTAGAGGGTATGGCACAGATACGCAGTATTTT. Translation: CASSQVPRGYGTDTQYF.

This clonotype has just a few counts. The chain carries TRBV30 and TRBJ2-5; 7 bases map to TRBD2. CDR1 GTSNPN and CDR2 SVGIG come from the germline V gene (reference sequence). The CDR3 consists of 15 residues. J gave up 2 bases and V 0 bases, and 6 bases lay outside the gene matches. The DNA for the CDR3 is TGTGCCTGGAGTGTACACTTGGGGGGGCAAGAGACCCAGTACTTC. Its translation is CAWSVHLGGQETQYF.

This clonotype was counted a few times. The V call is TRBV6-5, the J call TRBJ2-7, with D unresolved. The CDR3 is 15 residues long. CDR1 MNHEY and CDR2 SVGAGI come from the germline V gene. Trimming shortened V by 2 bases and J by 3 bases, and 14 bases separated the two germline ends. This CDR3 is CASSYPGRAVYEQYF. The CDR3 DNA follows: TGTGCCAGCAGTTACCCGGGCCGGGCAGTCTACGAGCAGTACTTC.

This clonotype has a handful of counts. The chain links TRBV12-3 or TRBV12-4 to TRBJ1-6; D is possibly TRBD1 (6 bases). With 1 base removed from V and 8 bases from J, the gap between germline ends came to 12 bases. This CDR3 has 15 residues. CDR3: CASSLGQGIHSPLHF. In DNA, the CDR3 is TGTGCCAGCAGTTTAGGCCAGGGGATACATTCACCCCTCCACTTT.